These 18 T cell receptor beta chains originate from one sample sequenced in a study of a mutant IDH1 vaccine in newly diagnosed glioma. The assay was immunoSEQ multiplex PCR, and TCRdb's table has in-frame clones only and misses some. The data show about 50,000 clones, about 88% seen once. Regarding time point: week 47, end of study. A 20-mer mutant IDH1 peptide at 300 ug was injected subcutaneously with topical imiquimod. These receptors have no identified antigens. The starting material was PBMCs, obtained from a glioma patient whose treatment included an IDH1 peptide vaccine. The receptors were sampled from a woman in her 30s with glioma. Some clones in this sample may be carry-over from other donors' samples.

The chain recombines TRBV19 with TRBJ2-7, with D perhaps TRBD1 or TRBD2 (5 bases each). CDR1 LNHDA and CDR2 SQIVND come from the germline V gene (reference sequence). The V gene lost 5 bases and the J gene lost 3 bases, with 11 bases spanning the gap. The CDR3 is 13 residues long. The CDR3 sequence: CASSLGVGYEQYF. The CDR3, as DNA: TGTGCCAGTAGTTTGGGGGTAGGCTACGAGCAGTACTTC. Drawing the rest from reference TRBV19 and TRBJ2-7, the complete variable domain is DGGITQSPKYLFRKEGQNVTLSCEQNLNHDAMYWYRQDPGQGLRLIYYSQIVNDFQKGDIAEGYSVSREKKESFPLTVTSAQKNPTAFYLCASSLGVGYEQYFGPGTRLTVT.

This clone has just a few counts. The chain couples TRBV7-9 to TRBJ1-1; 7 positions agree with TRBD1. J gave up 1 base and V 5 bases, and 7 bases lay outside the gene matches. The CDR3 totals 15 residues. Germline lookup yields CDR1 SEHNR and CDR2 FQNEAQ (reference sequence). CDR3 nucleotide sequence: TGTGCCAGCAGCCCGCGACAGGGTAGGAACACTGAAGCTTTCTTT. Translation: CASSPRQGRNTEAFF.

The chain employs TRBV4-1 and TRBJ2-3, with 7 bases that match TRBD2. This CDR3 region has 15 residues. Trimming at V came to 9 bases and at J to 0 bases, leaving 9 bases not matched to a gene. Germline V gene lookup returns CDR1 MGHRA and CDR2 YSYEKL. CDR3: CARLIREESTDTQYF. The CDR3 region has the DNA TGCGCCAGGCTAATTCGGGAGGAGAGCACAGATACGCAGTATTTT.

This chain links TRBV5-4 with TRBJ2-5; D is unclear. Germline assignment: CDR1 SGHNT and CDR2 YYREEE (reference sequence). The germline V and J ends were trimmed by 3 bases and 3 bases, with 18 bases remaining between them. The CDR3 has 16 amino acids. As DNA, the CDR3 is TGTGCCAGCAGCTCCTATAAGGTGGATCCTAAAGAGACCCAGTACTTC. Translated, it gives CASSSYKVDPKETQYF. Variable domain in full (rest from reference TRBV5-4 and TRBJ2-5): ETGVTQSPTHLIKTRGQQVTLRCSSQSGHNTVSWYQQALGQGPQFIFQYYREEENGRGNFPPRFSGLQFPNYSSELNVNALELDDSALYLCASSSYKVDPKETQYFGPGTRLLVL.

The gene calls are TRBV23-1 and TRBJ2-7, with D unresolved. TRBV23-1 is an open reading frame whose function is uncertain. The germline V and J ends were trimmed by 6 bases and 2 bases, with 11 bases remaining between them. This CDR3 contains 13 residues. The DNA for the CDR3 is TGCGCCAGCAGCCCTTACGGAGCCTACGAGCAGTACTTC. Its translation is CASSPYGAYEQYF.

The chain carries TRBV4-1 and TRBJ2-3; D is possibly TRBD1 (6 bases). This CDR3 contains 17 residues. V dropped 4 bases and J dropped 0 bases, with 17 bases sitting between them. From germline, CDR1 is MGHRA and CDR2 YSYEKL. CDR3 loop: CASSPLHRALSTDTQYF. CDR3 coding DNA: TGCGCCAGCAGCCCACTTCACAGGGCACTTAGCACAGATACGCAGTATTTT.

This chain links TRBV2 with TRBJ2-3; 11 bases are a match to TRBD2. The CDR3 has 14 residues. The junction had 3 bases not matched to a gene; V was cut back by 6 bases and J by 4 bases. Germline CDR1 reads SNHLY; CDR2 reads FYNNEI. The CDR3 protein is CASSPGLAADTQYF. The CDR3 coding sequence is TGTGCCAGCAGCCCGGGACTAGCGGCAGATACGCAGTATTTT.

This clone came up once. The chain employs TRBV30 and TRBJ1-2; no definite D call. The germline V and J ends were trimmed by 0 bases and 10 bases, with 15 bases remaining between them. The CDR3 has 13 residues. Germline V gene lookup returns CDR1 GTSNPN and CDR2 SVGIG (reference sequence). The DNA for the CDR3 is TGTGCCTGGAGTGTTTCCCAAACCACTGCCTACACCTTC. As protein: CAWSVSQTTAYTF.

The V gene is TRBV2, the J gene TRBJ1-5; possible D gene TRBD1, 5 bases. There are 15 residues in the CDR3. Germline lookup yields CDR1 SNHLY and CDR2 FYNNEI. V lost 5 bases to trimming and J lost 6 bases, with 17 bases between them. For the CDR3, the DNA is TGTGCCAGCAGTTTAACTAAGGCAGGGATTCAGCCCCAGCATTTT. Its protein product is CASSLTKAGIQPQHF.

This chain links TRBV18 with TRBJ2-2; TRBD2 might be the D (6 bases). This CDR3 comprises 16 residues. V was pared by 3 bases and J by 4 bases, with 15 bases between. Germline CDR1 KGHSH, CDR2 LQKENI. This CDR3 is CASSPLSGDITGELFF. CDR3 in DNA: TGTGCCAGCTCACCTTTATCGGGAGATATCACCGGGGAGCTGTTTTTT.

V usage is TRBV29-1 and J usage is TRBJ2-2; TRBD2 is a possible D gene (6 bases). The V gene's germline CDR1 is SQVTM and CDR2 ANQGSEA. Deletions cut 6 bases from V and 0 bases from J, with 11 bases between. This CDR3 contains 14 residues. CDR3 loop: CSVRGIANTGELFF. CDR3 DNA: TGCAGCGTCCGGGGGATAGCGAACACCGGGGAGCTGTTTTTT.

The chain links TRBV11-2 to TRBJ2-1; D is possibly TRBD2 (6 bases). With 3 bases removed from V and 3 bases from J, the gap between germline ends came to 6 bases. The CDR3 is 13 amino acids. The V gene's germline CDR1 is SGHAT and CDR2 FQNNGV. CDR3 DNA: TGTGCCAGCAGCTTTAGCGGCTACAATGAGCAGTTCTTC. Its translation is CASSFSGYNEQFF.

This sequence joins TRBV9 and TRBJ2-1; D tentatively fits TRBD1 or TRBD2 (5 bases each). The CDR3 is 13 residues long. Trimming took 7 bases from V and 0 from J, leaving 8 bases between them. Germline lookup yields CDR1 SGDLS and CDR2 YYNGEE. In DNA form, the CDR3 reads TGTGCCAGCGGGGGAAGCTCCTACAATGAGCAGTTCTTC. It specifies CASGGSSYNEQFF.

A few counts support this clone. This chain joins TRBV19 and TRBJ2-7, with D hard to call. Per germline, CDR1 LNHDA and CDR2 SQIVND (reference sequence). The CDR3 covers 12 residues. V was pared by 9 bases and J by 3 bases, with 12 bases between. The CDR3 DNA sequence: TGTGCCAGCTCCAAGGATAACTACGAGCAGTACTTC. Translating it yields CASSKDNYEQYF.

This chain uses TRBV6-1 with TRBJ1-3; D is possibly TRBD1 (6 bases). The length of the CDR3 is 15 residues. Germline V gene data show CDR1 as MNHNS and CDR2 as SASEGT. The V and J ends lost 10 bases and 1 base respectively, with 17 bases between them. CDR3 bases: TGTGCCACCGACAGGACTCCTACTTCTGGAAACACCATATATTTT. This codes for CATDRTPTSGNTIYF.

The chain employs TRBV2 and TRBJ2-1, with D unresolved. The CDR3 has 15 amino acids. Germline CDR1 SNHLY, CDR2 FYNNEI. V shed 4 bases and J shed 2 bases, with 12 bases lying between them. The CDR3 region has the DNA TGTGCCAGCAGTGTGTCGGGCTTTACCTACAATGAGCAGTTCTTC. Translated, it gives CASSVSGFTYNEQFF.

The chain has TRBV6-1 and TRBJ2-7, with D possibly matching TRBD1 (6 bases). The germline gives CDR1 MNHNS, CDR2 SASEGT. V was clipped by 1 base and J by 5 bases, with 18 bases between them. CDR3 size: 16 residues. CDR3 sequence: CASSEGGWDIQNEQYF. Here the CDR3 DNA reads TGTGCCAGCAGTGAAGGTGGGTGGGACATTCAAAACGAGCAGTACTTC.

The CDR3 coding sequence is TGTGCCAGTAGTATTACAGCGGCCTCTACCTACGAGCAGTACTTC. Its translation is CASSITAASTYEQYF. This chain connects TRBV19 to TRBJ2-7; tentatively, D is TRBD2 (5 bases). The CDR3 spans 15 residues. The V gene's germline CDR1 is LNHDA and CDR2 SQIVND (reference sequence). Trimming removed 3 bases from V and 2 bases from J, with 14 bases in between.